The rows below give T cell receptor beta chains drawn from one sample of a study of blood T cell repertoires in COVID-19. Sequencing was performed with immunoSEQ multiplex PCR; in TCRdb, only in-frame clones are kept and a portion is missing. The sample includes around 80,000 clones, around nine tenths of them seen just once. Sequenced sample: peripheral blood. Receptors originate from a man at least 80 years old with active or convalescent COVID-19. Both conserved end residues are part of each CDR3. A D gene is named only where the DNA matches it firmly. The size field is filled for only some rows; it gives once, few, many or a size class.

j_call clone_size v_call d_call cdr3_nt cdr3_aa
TRBJ2-3 NA TRBV19 TRBD1 TGTGCCAGTCGCGACAGGGCATCACCGTCTAGCACAGATACGCAGTATTTT CASRDRASPSSTDTQYF
TRBJ1-1 NA TRBV6-5 TRBD1 TGTGCCAGCAGCCCCAGGGGGCCAGGAGGCACTGAAGCTTTCTTT CASSPRGPGGTEAFF
TRBJ2-5 NA TRBV15 NA TGTGCCACCAGCAGAGATTCTGACCTTTTGGAGGAACAAGAGACCCAGTACTTC CATSRDSDLLEEQETQYF
TRBJ2-1 NA TRBV19 NA TGTGCCAGTAGTAGACAATACAATGAGCAGTTCTTC CASSRQYNEQFF
TRBJ2-5 NA TRBV3-1/TRBV3-2 TRBD2 TGTGCCAGCAGCCAAGGAGGGACTACTACGGGGCCCCAGTACTTC CASSQGGTTTGPQYF
TRBJ1-1 NA TRBV6-4 NA TGTGCCAGCAGTCTGACACAGAACACTGAAGCTTTCTTT CASSLTQNTEAFF
TRBJ2-1 NA TRBV19 TRBD1 TGTGCCAGTAGTAAGGGGGCAGACCGCTCCTACAATGAGCAGTTCTTC CASSKGADRSYNEQFF
TRBJ2-2 NA TRBV7-9 NA TGTGCCAGCAGCCCCGGGCGGGCAGTAGTCGGGGAGCTGTTTTTT CASSPGRAVVGELFF
TRBJ2-1 NA TRBV24-1 TRBD2 TGTGCCACCACCGATGGGGCGGGAGGGCCGGATGAGCAGTTCTTC CATTDGAGGPDEQFF
TRBJ2-2 NA TRBV7-9 NA TGTGCCAGCAGCTTACTGGGCAGACCGAACACCGGGGAGCTGTTTTTT CASSLLGRPNTGELFF
TRBJ1-1 NA TRBV15 NA TGTGCCACCAGCAGGGGAGGGGAGGGGGACACTGAAGCTTTCTTT CATSRGGEGDTEAFF
TRBJ1-1 NA TRBV6-5 TRBD1 TGTGCCAGCAGTTATATCGGACAGGCGAACACTGAAGCTTTCTTT CASSYIGQANTEAFF
TRBJ1-1 NA TRBV5-1 NA TGCGCCAGCAGTCCAGGGGCGGTCACTGAAGCTTTCTTT CASSPGAVTEAFF
TRBJ1-4 NA TRBV25-1 NA TGTGCCAGCAGTCAGGGGACTAATGAAAAACTGTTTTTT CASSQGTNEKLFF
TRBJ1-6 NA TRBV7-9 TRBD1 TGTGCCAGCAGCTTAGGGGACAGGCAGTCACCCCTCCACTTT CASSLGDRQSPLHF
TRBJ1-4 NA TRBV7-9 TRBD1 TGTGCCAGCAGACAGGCGGGACAGGGAGTGAAACTGTTTTTT CASRQAGQGVKLFF
TRBJ2-5 NA TRBV18 NA TGTGCCAGCTCAGGGACACTAATAAAGGAGACCCAGTACTTC CASSGTLIKETQYF
TRBJ1-4 NA TRBV7-6 NA TGTGCCAGCAGCTTAGGGAGTTCAACTAATGAAAAACTGTTTTTT CASSLGSSTNEKLFF
TRBJ1-2 NA TRBV21-1 NA TGTGCCAGCAGCAAAGTTGCGTCAGGTCCAGAATGGGACTATGGCTACACCTTC CASSKVASGPEWDYGYTF
TRBJ2-5 NA TRBV12-3/TRBV12-4 NA TGTGCCAGCAGTTCGAACCCCCAGGTGACCCAGTACTTC CASSSNPQVTQYF
TRBJ2-3 NA TRBV27 TRBD2 TGTGCCAGCAGTTTTCAGGGACTAGCGGGAGCAGATACGCAGTATTTT CASSFQGLAGADTQYF
TRBJ2-2 NA TRBV7-3 NA TGTGCCAGCAGCCCTGGGTTGGGGCGGAGCGGGGAGCTGTTTTTT CASSPGLGRSGELFF
TRBJ2-1 NA TRBV25-1 TRBD2 TGTGCCACCAGACTAGCGGGAGATGAGCAGTTCTTC CATRLAGDEQFF
TRBJ2-1 NA TRBV5-1 TRBD2 TGCGCCAGCAGCTCCGGGACTAGCGGGGGGGCCGGATGGACGTCTCAGTTCTTC CASSSGTSGGAGWTSQFF
TRBJ2-2 NA TRBV5-1 NA TGCGCCAGCAGCTTGGGAGATTTGAACACCGGGGAGCTGTTTTTT CASSLGDLNTGELFF
TRBJ1-3 NA TRBV18 TRBD1 TGTGCCAGCTCACCACCTGTCAGGGGGTCTGGAAACACCATATATTTT CASSPPVRGSGNTIYF
TRBJ2-1 NA TRBV5-1 TRBD1 TGCGCCAGCAGCACACAGGGGGGCTTCGATGAGCAGTTCTTC CASSTQGGFDEQFF
TRBJ2-1 once TRBV5-1 TRBD2 TGCGCCAGCAGCGTGGGACTAGCGGGAGGGCAGGGAAATGAGCAGTTCTTC CASSVGLAGGQGNEQFF
TRBJ2-2 few TRBV12-3/TRBV12-4 TRBD1 TGTGCCAGCAAAGGGGGCGGGACCGGGGAGCTGTTTTTT CASKGGGTGELFF
TRBJ2-2 NA TRBV7-9 NA TGTGCCAGCAGCGCTACAGGGTTGTACACCGGGGAGCTGTTTTTT CASSATGLYTGELFF
TRBJ1-4 NA TRBV7-2 NA TGTGCCAGCAGTCCATCAGGGGCAAATGAAAAACTGTTTTTT CASSPSGANEKLFF
TRBJ1-5 NA TRBV14 NA TGTGCCAGCAGCCCCACAGGGAACGGCCAGCCCCAGCATTTT CASSPTGNGQPQHF
TRBJ2-1 NA TRBV3-1/TRBV3-2 NA TGTGCCAGCAGCCAAGGCGTTATCTCTGCTCAGTTCTTC CASSQGVISAQFF
TRBJ1-1 few TRBV6-6 TRBD1 TGTGCCAGCAGTTCCACCAGGGGGGCTGAAGCTTTCTTT CASSSTRGAEAFF
TRBJ1-3 NA TRBV27 TRBD1 TGTGCCAGCAGAACAAACAGGGGCAACTCTGGAAACACCATATATTTT CASRTNRGNSGNTIYF
TRBJ2-2 NA TRBV5-4 NA TGTGCCAGCAGCTTTCCGTCGGGGGCGAACACCGGGGAGCTGTTTTTT CASSFPSGANTGELFF
TRBJ2-1 NA TRBV25-1 TRBD2 TGTGCCAGCAGCCGGACTAGCGGGTACAATGAGCAGTTCTTC CASSRTSGYNEQFF
TRBJ1-1 NA TRBV20-1 NA TGCAGTGCCCAGGGCAACGCTGAAGCTTTCTTT CSAQGNAEAFF
TRBJ2-3 NA TRBV7-3 NA TGTGCCAGCAGCTTGGACTCCCCTAGCACAGATACGCAGTATTTT CASSLDSPSTDTQYF
TRBJ1-5 NA TRBV6-5 NA TGTGCCAGCACCGGATCCACAGGGTTCTATCAGCCCCAGCATTTT CASTGSTGFYQPQHF
TRBJ2-1 NA TRBV3-1/TRBV3-2 NA TGTGCCAGCAGCCACCCCGGCCAGGGCCATGAGCAGTTCTTC CASSHPGQGHEQFF
TRBJ1-2 NA TRBV5-6 NA TGTGCCAGCAGCTTGGATTGGCGGGACGCCCAGGAGGGCTACACCTTC CASSLDWRDAQEGYTF
TRBJ2-4 NA TRBV4-1 NA TGCGCCAGCAGCCAAGACGCAGATCAATCTCTAAACATTCAGTACTTC CASSQDADQSLNIQYF
TRBJ2-1 NA TRBV24-1 TRBD2 TGTGCCACCAGTGATTTAGCGGGAGGGCCATACAATGAGCAGTTCTTC CATSDLAGGPYNEQFF
TRBJ2-2 NA TRBV11-2 TRBD1 TGTGCCAGTCCGAACCCGGACAGGGTCACCGGGGAGCTGTTTTTT CASPNPDRVTGELFF
TRBJ1-2 NA TRBV5-4 TRBD1 TGTGCCAGCAGCGCACCCCAGGGGGCCGAGTCTGGCTACACCTTC CASSAPQGAESGYTF
TRBJ1-3 NA TRBV9 NA TGTGCCAGCAGCGTAGAGACAGGTCGGGGTGGAAACACCATATATTTT CASSVETGRGGNTIYF
TRBJ2-5 NA TRBV5-6 NA TGTGCCAGCAGCTTTGACAGGAAAGAGACCCAGTACTTC CASSFDRKETQYF
TRBJ1-1 NA TRBV18 NA TGTGCCAGCGCGGGTGGGATGAACACTGAAGCTTTCTTT CASAGGMNTEAFF
TRBJ1-4 NA TRBV20-1 NA TGCAGTGCTGCGGACAGTGGGAAACTGTTTTTT CSAADSGKLFF
TRBJ1-1 NA TRBV28 NA TGTGCCAGCAGTCCACCCTACCGAGGGAACACTGAAGCTTTCTTT CASSPPYRGNTEAFF
TRBJ1-2 NA TRBV2 TRBD1 TGTGCCAGCAGTCGAGACAGGGGTGACTATGGCTACACCTTC CASSRDRGDYGYTF
TRBJ1-1 NA TRBV6-5 NA TGTGCCAGCAGTTGGACAAGGACGAGGAACACTGAAGCTTTCTTT CASSWTRTRNTEAFF
TRBJ2-3 NA TRBV4-1 NA TGCGCCAGCAGGCGGGACCTGGGGACAGATACGCAGTATTTT CASRRDLGTDTQYF
TRBJ2-1 NA TRBV4-2 NA TGTGCCAGCAGCCAAGAACCCCAGCGGGTCTACAATGAGCAGTTCTTC CASSQEPQRVYNEQFF
TRBJ2-1 NA TRBV10-3 NA TGTGCCATCAGTGAGTCGCCAGGGGCCACCTACAATGAGCAGTTCTTC CAISESPGATYNEQFF
TRBJ1-3 NA TRBV18 NA TGTGCCAGCAGCACAGGGTTGGGAAACACCATATATTTT CASSTGLGNTIYF
TRBJ1-2 NA TRBV11-2 NA TGTGCCAGCAGCTCCGAGTTCTATGGCTACACCTTC CASSSEFYGYTF
TRBJ1-5 NA TRBV2 NA TGTGCCAGCAGACAAGATAGCAATCAGCCCCAGCATTTT CASRQDSNQPQHF